Below are 24 T cell receptor beta chains sequenced from a single sample in a study of T cells in Graves' hyperthyroidism and ophthalmopathy. Researchers took RNA transcripts and amplified the TCR beta CDR3 regions from them. The TCR CDR3 first-round RT-PCR relied on the HTBI primer set. TCRdb re-derived calls from the multiplex PCR reads in MiXCR, one entry per CDR3 protein. There are hundreds of thousands of distinct CDR3 sequences in the sample; about 14% occur only once, and 9.5% to 15% lies in the top ten. The sequenced material came from blood. These receptors were obtained from a woman between 45 and 60 years old with Graves' ophthalmopathy.

This clonotype was counted many times. This chain connects TRBV11-3 to TRBJ1-1; D unresolved. The V end lost 3 bases, the J end lost 0 bases, and 14 bases lay between the germline ends. CDR1 and CDR2 from the germline V gene are SGHNT and YENEEA. The CDR3 is 16 residues long. The CDR3 loop is CASSLGAASMNTEAFF. The DNA of the CDR3 is TGTGCCAGCAGCTTGGGAGCGGCTTCCATGAACACTGAAGCTTTCTTT.

This clonotype has at least ten counts. The chain links TRBV20-1 to TRBJ2-7; 7 bases are shared with TRBD2. Germline lookup yields CDR1 DFQATT and CDR2 SNEGSKA (reference sequence). This CDR3 is 12 amino acids long. The DNA for the CDR3 is TGCAGCGTTACAGCGGGAAGAGTTGAGCAGTACTTC. Encoded protein: CSVTAGRVEQYF.

The sample holds a few counts of this clonotype. The chain recombines TRBV7-9 with TRBJ1-5; D is undetermined. The CDR3 covers 14 residues. In germline, CDR1 is SEHNR, CDR2 FQNEAQ (reference sequence). V gave up 5 bases and J gave up 5 bases, with 13 bases separating them. CDR3 DNA: TGTGCCAGCAGCACTGACATCTCCTATCAGCCCCAGCATTTT. As protein: CASSTDISYQPQHF.

The V and J genes are TRBV14 and TRBJ2-7; TRBD2 agrees at 11 bases. V dropped 6 bases and J dropped 4; count of bases not matched to a gene: 17. There are 18 residues in the CDR3. Germline V gene sequence: CDR1 SGHDN, CDR2 FVKESK. CDR3 sequence (DNA): TGTGCCAGCAGTCAACTAGCGGGAGCTTCGTCTCACCGATACGAGCAGTACTTC. Amino acids: CASSQLAGASSHRYEQYF.

The table lists this clonotype with many counts. The genes are TRBV2 and TRBJ1-1; D is unresolved. This CDR3 spans 11 amino acids. The V end lost 6 bases, the J end lost 5 bases, and 7 bases lay between the germline ends. Germline CDR1 is SNHLY and CDR2 is FYNNEI. This CDR3 reads CASRGVTEAFF. The CDR3 bases are TGTGCCAGCAGGGGAGTAACTGAAGCTTTCTTT.

The chain combines TRBV27 with TRBJ2-2; D ambiguous. The CDR3 has 13 residues. V was cut by 5 bases and J by 5 bases, with 9 bases left in between. Germline CDR1 is MNHEY and CDR2 is SMNVEV (reference sequence). In DNA, the CDR3 is TGTGCCAGCAGTCTCGGTAAAACCGGGGAGCTGTTTTTT. Residues: CASSLGKTGELFF.

This clonotype was recorded at least ten times. The chain has TRBV13 and TRBJ2-7; 7 bases are a match to TRBD1. Germline-derived CDR1 and CDR2 are PRHDT and FYEKMQ (reference sequence). V lost 3 bases and J lost 9; bases outside the gene matches: 5. CDR3 length: 12 residues. As DNA, the CDR3 is TGTGCCAGCAGCTTCGACAGGGTGGCGCAGTACTTC. Its translation: CASSFDRVAQYF.

This clonotype has a count of ten or more. The gene calls are TRBV3-1 and TRBJ1-3; D gene ambiguous. The CDR3 consists of 16 residues. Germline V gene lookup returns CDR1 LGHDT and CDR2 YNNKEL (reference sequence). V lost 7 bases, J lost 0 bases, and 16 bases lay in between. The CDR3 region is CASTYKPVSSGNTIYF. CDR3 bases: TGTGCCAGCACCTACAAGCCAGTTTCCTCTGGAAACACCATATATTTT. Full variable domain (rest looked up from reference TRBV3-1 and TRBJ1-3): DTAVSQTPKYLVTQMGNDKSIKCEQNLGHDTMYWYKQDSKKFLKIMFSYNNKELIINETVPNRFSPKSPDKAHLNLHINSLELGDSAVYFCASTYKPVSSGNTIYFGEGSWLTVV.

This clonotype was detected only a few times. CDR3 bases: TGTGCCAGCAGCACGGTGGGGGAGACAGGGGAGAGCACTGAAGCTTTCTTT. The encoded protein is CASSTVGETGESTEAFF. The chain recombines TRBV28 with TRBJ1-1; 8 bases agree with TRBD1. In germline, CDR1 is MDHEN, CDR2 SYDVKM. After removal of 6 bases from V and 4 bases from J, the junction contained 16 bases not matched to a gene. The CDR3 length is 17 residues.

Note on this clonotype: Possible read error: a much larger clone is one base away. The gene calls are TRBV20-1 and TRBJ1-5; no firm D call. This CDR3 is 12 amino acids long. CDR1 and CDR2 from the germline V gene are DFQATT and SNEGSKA (reference sequence). The CDR3 DNA reads as TGCGGTGGGGTCGAAGGCAATCAGCCCCAGCATTTT. This translates into CGGVEGNQPQHF.

This clonotype was seen at least ten times. The chain has TRBV9 and TRBJ1-1, with D possibly being TRBD1 (5 bases). Per germline, CDR1 SGDLS and CDR2 YYNGEE. CDR3 length: 14 residues. Trimming shortened V by 3 bases and J by 1 base, and 10 bases separated the two germline ends. CDR3 region: CASSAGPPNTEAFF. CDR3 coding DNA: TGTGCCAGCAGCGCGGGACCTCCGAACACTGAAGCTTTCTTT.

This clonotype has a handful of counts. Just one base apart from a much larger clone, this may be a read error. The chain links TRBV27 to TRBJ2-3; TRBD2 matches at 7 bases. V was pared by 2 bases and J by 4 bases, with 9 bases of the junction left unmatched. The CDR3 runs to 16 residues. Germline V gene lookup returns CDR1 MNHEY and CDR2 SMNVEV (reference sequence). The DNA for the CDR3 is TGTGCCAGCAGTTTACGTGGCGGGAGAAGCGCAGATACGCAGTATTTT. Amino acid sequence: CASSLRGGRSADTQYF.

The chain carries TRBV9 and TRBJ2-4; 10 positions agree with TRBD2. Germline V lookup: CDR1 SGDLS, CDR2 YYNGEE. V dropped 2 bases and J dropped 15; count of bases not matched to a gene: 11. This CDR3 has 14 residues. The CDR3 reads CASSVGLAGEVPYF. CDR3 DNA: TGTGCCAGCAGCGTTGGTCTAGCGGGAGAGGTTCCGTACTTC.

In its sample, this clonotype was seen a few times. This chain uses TRBV5-1 with TRBJ2-2, with D hard to call. This CDR3 region has 13 residues. Germline CDR1 is SGHRS and CDR2 is YFSETQ. Trimming took off 5 bases at V and 5 bases at J, with 10 bases between the two ends. The DNA of the CDR3 is TGCGCCAGCAGTGGCAGAATAACCGGGGAGCTGTTTTTT. Residues: CASSGRITGELFF.

V and J are TRBV6-1 and TRBJ2-3; D unresolved. The CDR3 runs to 14 residues. V lost 7 bases and J 1 base, leaving 12 bases between the germline ends. Germline CDR1 MNHNS, CDR2 SASEGT. CDR3 bases: TGTGCCAGCAATCACCGCGTGGGCACAGATACGCAGTATTTT. Amino acid sequence: CASNHRVGTDTQYF.

This clonotype came up many times. The chain has TRBV9 and TRBJ2-5; 7 bases map to TRBD1. CDR3 length equals 14 residues. Per the germline V gene, CDR1 is SGDLS and CDR2 is YYNGEE. The V and J ends lost 3 bases and 2 bases, in that order; junction bases with no gene match: 4. Here the CDR3 reads CASSDGQAQETQYF. For the CDR3, the DNA is TGTGCCAGCAGCGACGGACAGGCACAAGAGACCCAGTACTTC.

This chain connects TRBV20-1 to TRBJ1-5; 12 nucleotides line up with TRBD1. The V segment lost 6 bases and the J segment 6 bases; nucleotides outside the gene matches: 6. The CDR3 is made up of 14 amino acids. Looked up from germline, CDR1 is DFQATT and CDR2 is SNEGSKA (reference sequence). The CDR3 region is CSARDRGQVQPQHF. The CDR3 DNA reads TGCAGTGCCAGGGACAGGGGGCAAGTTCAGCCCCAGCATTTT.

V is TRBV13 and J is TRBJ2-1; D unclear. The V gene lost 0 bases and the J gene lost 6 bases, with 6 bases spanning the gap. The length of the CDR3 is 13 residues. Looked up from germline, CDR1 is PRHDT and CDR2 is FYEKMQ (reference sequence). The CDR3, as DNA: TGTGCCAGCAGCTTAGGCAAACGCAATGAGCAGTTCTTC. Translation gives CASSLGKRNEQFF.

This clonotype was found a few times. The V and J genes are TRBV25-1 and TRBJ2-3; tentative D call: TRBD2 (6 bases). V gave up 6 bases and J gave up 4 bases, with 14 bases separating them. CDR1 MGHDK and CDR2 SYGVNS come from the germline V gene. CDR3 length: 14 amino acids. CDR3 loop: CASRGVRGSDTQYF. The CDR3 nucleotides read TGTGCCAGCAGGGGGGTGCGGGGATCAGATACGCAGTATTTT. Combining the CDR3 with reference TRBV25-1 and TRBJ2-3 gives the whole variable domain EADIYQTPRYLVIGTGKKITLECSQTMGHDKMYWYQQDPGMELHLIHYSYGVNSTEKGDLSSESTVSRIRTEHFPLTLESARPSHTSQYLCASRGVRGSDTQYFGPGTRLTVL.

This chain uses TRBV27 with TRBJ2-2; the match to TRBD2 covers 9 bases. J lost 6 bases, V lost 7 bases, and 9 bases had no gene match. Germline V gives CDR1 MNHEY, CDR2 SMNVEV (reference sequence). The CDR3 totals 15 residues. CDR3 region: CASMKIAGVAGELFF. The CDR3, as DNA: TGTGCCAGCATGAAGATAGCGGGAGTGGCCGGGGAGCTGTTTTTT.

This clonotype was counted ten times or more. The rearrangement uses TRBV7-2 and TRBJ2-3; 7 nucleotides line up with TRBD1. The CDR3 spans 17 residues. V dropped 3 bases and J dropped 4; count of bases not matched to a gene: 13. Germline V gene data show CDR1 as SGHTA and CDR2 as FQGNSA. CDR3 region: CASSFRGPNLLPDTQYF. The DNA for the CDR3 is TGTGCCAGCAGCTTTAGGGGGCCCAACCTCCTCCCAGATACGCAGTATTTT. The full variable domain, rest sourced from reference TRBV7-2 and TRBJ2-3, is GAGVSQSPSNKVTEKGKDVELRCDPISGHTALYWYRQSLGQGLEFLIYFQGNSAPDKSGLPSDRFSAERTGGSVSTLTIQRTQQEDSAVYLCASSFRGPNLLPDTQYFGPGTRLTVL.

This clonotype was found many times. The rearrangement links TRBV24-1 to TRBJ2-7; possible D gene TRBD1, 5 bases. Trimming shortened V by 6 bases and J by 0 bases, and 11 bases separated the two germline ends. This CDR3 region has 14 residues. The germline V gene has CDR1 KGHDR and CDR2 SFDVKD. CDR3 loop: CATSRGKSSYEQYF. The DNA for the CDR3 is TGTGCCACCAGTAGGGGTAAGAGCTCCTACGAGCAGTACTTC.

Of note for this clonotype: At one end the junction does not follow the germline gene, possibly because of a read error. J is TRBJ1-6 and V is TRBV7-7; no firm D call. Germline CDR1 and CDR2: SSHAT and FNYEAQ (reference sequence). The CDR3 consists of 14 residues. CDR3 protein: CASSLARPPSPLHF. CDR3 coding DNA: TGTGCTAGCAGCTTAGCCCGACCCCCTTCACCCCTCCACTTT.

The sample holds a few counts of this clonotype. The V gene is TRBV7-3, the J gene TRBJ2-6, with unresolved D. The CDR3 length is 16 residues. V was pared by 5 bases and J by 1 base, with 12 bases between. From germline, CDR1 is SGHTA and CDR2 FQGTGA. The CDR3: CASSPPGPSGANVLTF. CDR3 bases: TGTGCCAGCAGCCCACCAGGACCGTCTGGGGCCAACGTCCTGACTTTC.